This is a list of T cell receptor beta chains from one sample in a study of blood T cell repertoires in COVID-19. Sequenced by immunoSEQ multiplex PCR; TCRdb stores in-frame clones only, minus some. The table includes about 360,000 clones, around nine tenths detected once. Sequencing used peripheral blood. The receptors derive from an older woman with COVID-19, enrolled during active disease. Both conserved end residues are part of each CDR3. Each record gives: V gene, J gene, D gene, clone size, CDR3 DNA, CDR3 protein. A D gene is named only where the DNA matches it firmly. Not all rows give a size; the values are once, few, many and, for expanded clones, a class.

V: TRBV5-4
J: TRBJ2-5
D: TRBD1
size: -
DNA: TGTGCCAGCAGCTTTCCGACAGGGGAATATGGAGAGACCCAGTACTTC
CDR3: CASSFPTGEYGETQYF

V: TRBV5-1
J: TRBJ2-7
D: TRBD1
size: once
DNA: TGCGCCAGCAGCATACCCCGGGACAGGGGCGACTACGAGCAGTACTTC
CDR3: CASSIPRDRGDYEQYF

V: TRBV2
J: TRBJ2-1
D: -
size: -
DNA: TGTGCCAGCAGGCAACAGGGTTTCAGCAATGAGCAGTTCTTC
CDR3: CASRQQGFSNEQFF

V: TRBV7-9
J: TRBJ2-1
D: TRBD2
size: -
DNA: TGTGCCAGCAGCCCTACGCAATTAGCGGGGGGCCAGTTCTTC
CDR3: CASSPTQLAGGQFF

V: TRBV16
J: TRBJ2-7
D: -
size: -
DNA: TGTGCCAGCACGGGGGTAGATTCCTACGAGCAGTACTTC
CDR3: CASTGVDSYEQYF

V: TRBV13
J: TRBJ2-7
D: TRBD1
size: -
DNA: TGTGCCAGCAGCTTAGGTACAGGGGCAACGAGCGAGCAGTACTTC
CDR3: CASSLGTGATSEQYF

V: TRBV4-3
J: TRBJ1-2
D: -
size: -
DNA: TGCGCCAGCAGCCAAGATCGGTCAGGGCCTTACTATGGCTACACCTTC
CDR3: CASSQDRSGPYYGYTF

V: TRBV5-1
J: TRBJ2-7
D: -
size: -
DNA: TGCGCCAGCAGCTTGGTAGTCGGGGAGCCCTACGAGCAGTACTTC
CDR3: CASSLVVGEPYEQYF

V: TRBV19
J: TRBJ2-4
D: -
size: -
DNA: TGTGCCAGTAGTCCCGGGCCCCGGGATACGGGGGCCAAAAACATTCAGTACTTC
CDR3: CASSPGPRDTGAKNIQYF

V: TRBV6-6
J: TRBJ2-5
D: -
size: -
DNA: TGTGCCAGCAGTTTCAGTCAGGGAGGTGGAGAGACCCAGTACTTC
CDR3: CASSFSQGGGETQYF

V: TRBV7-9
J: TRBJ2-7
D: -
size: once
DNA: TGTGCCAGCAGCTTTGGCGGGTTCTCCTACGAGCAGTACTTC
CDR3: CASSFGGFSYEQYF

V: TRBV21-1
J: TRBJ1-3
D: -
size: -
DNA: TGTGCCAGCGGGACAGGCCACTCTGGAAACACCATATATTTT
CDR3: CASGTGHSGNTIYF

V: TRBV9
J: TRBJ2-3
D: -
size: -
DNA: TGTGCCAGCAGCTTAGGAGGGGGGGGCGGCACAGATACGCAGTATTTT
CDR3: CASSLGGGGGTDTQYF

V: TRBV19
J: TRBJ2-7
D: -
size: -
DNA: TGTGCCAGTAGTGGGGCAGGCTCCTACGAGCAGTACTTC
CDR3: CASSGAGSYEQYF

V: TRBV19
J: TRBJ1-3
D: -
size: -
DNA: TGTGCCAGTAGTTTCAGGGCGAACACCATATATTTT
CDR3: CASSFRANTIYF

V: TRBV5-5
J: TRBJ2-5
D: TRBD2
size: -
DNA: TGTGCCAGCAGACATGAGCTAGCGGTGAGAGAGACCCAGTACTTC
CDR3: CASRHELAVRETQYF